This paragraph reports one TCR beta chain. Its antigen is undetermined. The data were taken from a study of T cell responses to AZD1222 COVID-19 vaccine. Whole-study results and caveats: Clonal diversity was possibly underestimated, and white British individuals and females predominated among donors.

Profiled with immunoSEQ multiplex PCR; TCRdb holds only in-frame clones, not every one. The sample has under 110,000 clones, almost 90% seen once; the top ten hold 5% to 5.5%. Per germline, CDR1 LGHNA and CDR2 YNFKEQ. The CDR3 is 17 residues long. Trimming cost V 3 bases and J 3 bases; bases outside gene matches: 9. The receptor was derived from an adult in good health. Sequenced material: peripheral blood, taken on day 0 of AZD1222 vaccination. The chain couples TRBV4-2 to TRBJ2-3; 10 bases map to TRBD2. The CDR3 nucleotides are TGTGCCAGCAGCCAGGCTGCTAGCGGGAGAAGGACAGATACGCAGTATTTT. Protein sequence: CASSQAASGRRTDTQYF.